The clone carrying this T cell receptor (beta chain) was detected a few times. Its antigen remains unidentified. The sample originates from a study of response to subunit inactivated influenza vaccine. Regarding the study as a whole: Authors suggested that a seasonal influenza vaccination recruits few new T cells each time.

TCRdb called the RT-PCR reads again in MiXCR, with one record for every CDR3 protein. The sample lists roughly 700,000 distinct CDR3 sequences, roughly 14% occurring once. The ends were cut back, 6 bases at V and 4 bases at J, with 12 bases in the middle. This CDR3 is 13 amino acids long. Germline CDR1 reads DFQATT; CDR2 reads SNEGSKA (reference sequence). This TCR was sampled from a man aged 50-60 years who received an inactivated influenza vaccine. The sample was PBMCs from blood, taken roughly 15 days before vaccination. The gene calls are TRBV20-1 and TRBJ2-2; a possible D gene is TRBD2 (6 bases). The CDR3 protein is CSASGPGTGELFF. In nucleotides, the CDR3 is TGCAGTGCCAGCGGGCCAGGCACCGGGGAGCTGTTTTTT.